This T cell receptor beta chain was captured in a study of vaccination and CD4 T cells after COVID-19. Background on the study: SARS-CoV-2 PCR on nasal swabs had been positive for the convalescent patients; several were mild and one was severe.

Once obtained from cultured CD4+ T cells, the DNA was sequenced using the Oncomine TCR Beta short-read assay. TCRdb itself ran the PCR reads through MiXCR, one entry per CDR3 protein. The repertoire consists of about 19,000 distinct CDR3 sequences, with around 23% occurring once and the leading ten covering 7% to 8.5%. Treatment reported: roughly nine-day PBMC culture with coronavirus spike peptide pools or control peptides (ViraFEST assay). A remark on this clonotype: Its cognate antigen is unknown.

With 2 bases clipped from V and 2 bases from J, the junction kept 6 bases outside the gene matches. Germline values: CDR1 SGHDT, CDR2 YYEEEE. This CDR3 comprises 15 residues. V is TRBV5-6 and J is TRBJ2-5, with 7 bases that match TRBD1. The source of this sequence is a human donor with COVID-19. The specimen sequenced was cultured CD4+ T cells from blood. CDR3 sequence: CASSFLDRAQETQYF. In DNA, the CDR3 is TGTGCCAGCAGCTTCTTAGACAGGGCTCAAGAGACCCAGTACTTC.